This TCR beta chain came from a study of human T cells and chemical hapten exposure (TCRdb year 2021). Background for the entire study: The libraries were sequenced as a pool, and the TCR yield per sample differed mostly because of small variations in library volumes within the pool. The study tracked peripheral blood TCR repertoire changes in vivo during primary and secondary sensitization to the hapten diphenylcyclopropenone (DPC) in alopecia patients. For every blood RNA sample, sequencing covered both the TCR alpha and TCR beta chains.

Reading from cysteine to phenylalanine, the CDR3 counts 16 amino acids. Only the CDR3 DNA stays, 48 bases, in frame from base 1. CDR1 and CDR2, looked up from the germline V gene (reference sequence), are DFQATT and SNEGSKA. Trimming takes 0 bases off V and 4 bases off J; junction bases not matched to a gene: 11. There are a few counts of this clonotype. Its antigen is not yet known. It has no much larger one-base neighbor in the sample; base qualities were not kept. The library was built by means of 5' RACE. Data came from an Illumina MiSeq. During library preparation, unique molecular identifiers were attached to individual cDNA molecules so that TCRs could be counted quantitatively and reproducibly. Per the original workflow: The median number of TCRs per sample was 85,000 to 100,000, ranging from 23,224 to 690,600. The Decombinator software suite was used to annotate V, J and CDR3 in the TCR reads. For the PS versus PT1 abundance plots, all samples were subsampled to the same number of TCRs (28,000). Expanded TCRs were defined as absent before sensitization and observed at least eight times at the 2-week time point. TCRdb redid the processing of the public reads, applying fastp at Q25 and MiXCR, and retained in-frame beta chains. Identical CDR3 proteins give one entry, which carries the most common genes and DNA. The V and J calls were not made by the authors but by TCRdb's processing. The sample table shows under 85,000 distinct CDR3 sequences, and roughly 7.7% are seen once. About 2.2% of the sample goes to the ten largest clones.

Total RNA was extracted from unfractionated whole blood that had been collected in Tempus Blood RNA tubes. Four or five healthy volunteers served as TCR sequencing controls and were bled at day 0, 2 weeks and 6 weeks. Overall study results and their limits: DPC sensitization did not change the number of TCRs with a frequency above 1 in 1000, and there was no evidence of changes in global repertoire structure. After repeated subsampling, changes were observed in the strength of the expansion versus patch-test correlation and in the threshold at which the correlation became significant.

The chain is made from TRBV20-1 and TRBJ2-7, and TRBD2 aligns with 8 junction nucleotides. The sequence came from a male donor in good health. The nucleotide sequence is TGCAGTGCTAGAGATCCACTCGCGGGAGGTTTTTACGAGCAGTACTTC. Its protein is CSARDPLAGGFYEQYF.